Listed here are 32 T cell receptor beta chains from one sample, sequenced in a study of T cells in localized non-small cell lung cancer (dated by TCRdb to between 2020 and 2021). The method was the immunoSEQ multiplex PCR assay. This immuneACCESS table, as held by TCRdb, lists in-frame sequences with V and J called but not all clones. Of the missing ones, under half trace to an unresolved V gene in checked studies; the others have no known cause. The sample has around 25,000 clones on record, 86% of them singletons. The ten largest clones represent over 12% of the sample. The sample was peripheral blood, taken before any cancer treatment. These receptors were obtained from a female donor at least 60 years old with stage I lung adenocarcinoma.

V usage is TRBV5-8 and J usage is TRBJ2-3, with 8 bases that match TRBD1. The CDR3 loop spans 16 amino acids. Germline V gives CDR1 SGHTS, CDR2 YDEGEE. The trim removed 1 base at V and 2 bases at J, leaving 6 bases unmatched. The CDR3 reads CASSLLLDRVTDTQYF. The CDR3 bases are TGTGCCAGCAGCTTGCTTCTGGACAGGGTCACAGATACGCAGTATTTT.

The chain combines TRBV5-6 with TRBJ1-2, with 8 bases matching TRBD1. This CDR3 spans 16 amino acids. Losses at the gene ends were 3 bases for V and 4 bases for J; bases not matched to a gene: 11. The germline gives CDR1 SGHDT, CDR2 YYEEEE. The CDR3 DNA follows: TGTGCCAGCAGCTCCTCCGGACAGGGAAGGGTCTATGGCTACACCTTC. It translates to CASSSSGQGRVYGYTF. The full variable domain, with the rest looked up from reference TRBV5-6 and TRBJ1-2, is DAGVTQSPTHLIKTRGQQVTLRCSPKSGHDTVSWYQQALGQGPQFIFQYYEEEERQRGNFPDRFSGHQFPNYSSELNVNALLLGDSALYLCASSSSGQGRVYGYTFGSGTRLTVV.

The CDR3 nucleotides read TGTGCCAGCAGCGTCATGGGGACAGGGGGTTACGAGCAGTACTTC. It is translated as CASSVMGTGGYEQYF. V usage is TRBV9 and J usage is TRBJ2-7; 11 bases map to TRBD1. Germline V gene lookup returns CDR1 SGDLS and CDR2 YYNGEE. Trimming removed 2 bases from V and 4 bases from J; junction bases left unmatched: 5. The CDR3 loop spans 15 amino acids.

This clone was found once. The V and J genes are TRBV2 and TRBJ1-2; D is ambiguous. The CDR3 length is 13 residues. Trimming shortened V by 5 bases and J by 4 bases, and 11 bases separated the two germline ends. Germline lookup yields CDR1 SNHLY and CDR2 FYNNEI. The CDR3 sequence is CASSRQESYGYTF. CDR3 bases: TGTGCCAGCAGTCGACAAGAAAGCTATGGCTACACCTTC.

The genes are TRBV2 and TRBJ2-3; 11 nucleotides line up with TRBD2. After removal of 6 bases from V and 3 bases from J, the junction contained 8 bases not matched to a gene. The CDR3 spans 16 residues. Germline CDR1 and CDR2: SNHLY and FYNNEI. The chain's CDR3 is CASSLDSGRGTDTQYF. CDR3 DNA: TGTGCCAGCAGCCTGGATAGCGGGAGGGGAACAGATACGCAGTATTTT. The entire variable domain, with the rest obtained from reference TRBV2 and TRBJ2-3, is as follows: EPEVTQTPSHQVTQMGQEVILRCVPISNHLYFYWYRQILGQKVEFLVSFYNNEISEKSEIFDDQFSVERPDGSNFTLKIRSTKLEDSAMYFCASSLDSGRGTDTQYFGPGTRLTVL.

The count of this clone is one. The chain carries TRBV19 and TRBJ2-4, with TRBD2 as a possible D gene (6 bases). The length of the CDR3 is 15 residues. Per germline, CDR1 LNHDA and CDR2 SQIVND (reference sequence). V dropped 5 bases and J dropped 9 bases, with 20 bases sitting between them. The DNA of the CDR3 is TGTGCCAGTAGTCCACGGACTATAGGTCTCAGCATTCAGTACTTC. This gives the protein CASSPRTIGLSIQYF. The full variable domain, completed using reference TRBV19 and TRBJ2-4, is DGGITQSPKYLFRKEGQNVTLSCEQNLNHDAMYWYRQDPGQGLRLIYYSQIVNDFQKGDIAEGYSVSREKKESFPLTVTSAQKNPTAFYLCASSPRTIGLSIQYFGAGTRLSVL.

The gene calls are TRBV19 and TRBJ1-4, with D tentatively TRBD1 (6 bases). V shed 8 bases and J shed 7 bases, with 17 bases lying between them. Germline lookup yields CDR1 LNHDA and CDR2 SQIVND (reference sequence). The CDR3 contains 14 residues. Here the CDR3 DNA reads TGTGCCAGTTCACAGGGTCCAACGGGTGAAAAACTGTTTTTT. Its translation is CASSQGPTGEKLFF.

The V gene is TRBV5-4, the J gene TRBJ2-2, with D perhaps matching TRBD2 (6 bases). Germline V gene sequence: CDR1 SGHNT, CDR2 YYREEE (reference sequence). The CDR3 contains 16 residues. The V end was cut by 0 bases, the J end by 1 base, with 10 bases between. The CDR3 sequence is CASSLADGRNTGELFF. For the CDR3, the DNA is TGTGCCAGCAGCTTGGCCGACGGGAGGAACACCGGGGAGCTGTTTTTT.

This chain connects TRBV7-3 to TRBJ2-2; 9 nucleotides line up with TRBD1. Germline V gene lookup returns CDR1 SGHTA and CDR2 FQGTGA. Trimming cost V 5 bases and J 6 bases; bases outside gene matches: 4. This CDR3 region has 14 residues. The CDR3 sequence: CASSITGGAGELFF. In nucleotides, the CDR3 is TGTGCCAGCAGCATTACAGGGGGCGCCGGGGAGCTGTTTTTT.

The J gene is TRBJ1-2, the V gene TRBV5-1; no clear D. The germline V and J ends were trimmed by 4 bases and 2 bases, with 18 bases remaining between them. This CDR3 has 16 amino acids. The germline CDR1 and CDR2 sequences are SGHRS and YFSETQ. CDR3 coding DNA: TGCGCCAGCAGCATGGACTCAGGACCCGGGAACTATGGCTACACCTTC. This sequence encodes CASSMDSGPGNYGYTF.

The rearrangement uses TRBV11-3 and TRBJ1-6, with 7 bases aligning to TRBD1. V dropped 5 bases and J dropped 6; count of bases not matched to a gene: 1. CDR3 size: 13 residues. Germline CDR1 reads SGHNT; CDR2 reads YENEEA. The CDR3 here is CASSQGGNSPLHF. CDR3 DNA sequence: TGTGCCAGCAGCCAGGGGGGTAATTCACCCCTCCACTTT.

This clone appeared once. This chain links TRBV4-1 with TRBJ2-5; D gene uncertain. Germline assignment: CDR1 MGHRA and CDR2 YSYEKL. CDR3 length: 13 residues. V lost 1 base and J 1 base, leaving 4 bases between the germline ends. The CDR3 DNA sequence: TGCGCCAGCAGCCAAGGATCCCAAGAGACCCAGTACTTC. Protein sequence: CASSQGSQETQYF.

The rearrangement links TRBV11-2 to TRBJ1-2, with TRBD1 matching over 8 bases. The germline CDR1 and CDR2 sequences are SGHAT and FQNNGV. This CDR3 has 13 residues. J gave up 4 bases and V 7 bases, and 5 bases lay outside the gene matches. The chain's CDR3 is CASNGQGGYGYTF. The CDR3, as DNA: TGTGCCAGCAACGGACAGGGCGGCTATGGCTACACCTTC.

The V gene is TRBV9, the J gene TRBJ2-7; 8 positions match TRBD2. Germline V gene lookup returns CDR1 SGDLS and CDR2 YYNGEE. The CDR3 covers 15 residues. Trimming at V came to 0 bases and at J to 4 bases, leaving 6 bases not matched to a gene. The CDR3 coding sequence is TGTGCCAGCAGCGTAGACGGGGGGGCAAGGTACGAGCAGTACTTC. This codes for CASSVDGGARYEQYF.

This CDR3 is CASSLWDRASYEQYF. Here the CDR3 DNA reads TGTGCCAGCAGCTTGTGGGACAGGGCATCCTACGAGCAGTACTTC. The rearrangement joins TRBV5-6 to TRBJ2-7; TRBD1 matches 9 bases. V lost 1 base, J lost 1 base, and 3 bases stayed unmatched. Looked up from germline, CDR1 is SGHDT and CDR2 is YYEEEE. CDR3 size: 15 residues.

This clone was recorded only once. The CDR3 loop reads CASSSPAAGPTNEKLFF. For the CDR3, the DNA is TGTGCCAGCAGCTCTCCGGCTGCGGGGCCCACTAATGAAAAACTGTTTTTT. The rearrangement joins TRBV11-2 to TRBJ1-4, with TRBD1 as a possible D gene (5 bases). With 4 bases removed from V and 2 bases from J, the gap between germline ends came to 17 bases. CDR3 length equals 17 residues. Germline V CDR1 and CDR2: SGHAT, FQNNGV.

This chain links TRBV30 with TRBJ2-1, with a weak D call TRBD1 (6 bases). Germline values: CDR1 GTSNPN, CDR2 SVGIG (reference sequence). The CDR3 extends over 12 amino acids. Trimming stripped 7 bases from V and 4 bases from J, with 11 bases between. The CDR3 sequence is CALSQGYNEQFF. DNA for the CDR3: TGTGCCTTGTCCCAGGGGTACAATGAGCAGTTCTTC.

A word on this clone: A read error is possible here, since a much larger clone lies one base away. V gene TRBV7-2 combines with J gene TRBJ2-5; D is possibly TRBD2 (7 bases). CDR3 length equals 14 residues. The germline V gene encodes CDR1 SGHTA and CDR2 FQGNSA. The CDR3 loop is CASNLGSGAGEQYF. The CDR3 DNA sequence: TGTGCCAGCAACTTAGGCTCGGGGGCGGGGGAGCAGTACTTC.

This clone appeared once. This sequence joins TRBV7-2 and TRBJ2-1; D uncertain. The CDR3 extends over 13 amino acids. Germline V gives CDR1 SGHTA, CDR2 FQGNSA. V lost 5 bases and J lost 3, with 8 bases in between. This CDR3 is CASSPFGYNEQFF. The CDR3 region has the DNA TGTGCCAGCAGCCCCTTCGGCTACAATGAGCAGTTCTTC.

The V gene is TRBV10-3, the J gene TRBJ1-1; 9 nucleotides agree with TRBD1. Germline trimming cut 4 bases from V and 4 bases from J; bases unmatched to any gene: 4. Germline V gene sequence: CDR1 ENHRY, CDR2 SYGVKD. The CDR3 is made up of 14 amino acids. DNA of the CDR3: TGTGCCATCAGTGGGGACAGGGAGGTCACTGAAGCTTTCTTT. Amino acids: CAISGDREVTEAFF.

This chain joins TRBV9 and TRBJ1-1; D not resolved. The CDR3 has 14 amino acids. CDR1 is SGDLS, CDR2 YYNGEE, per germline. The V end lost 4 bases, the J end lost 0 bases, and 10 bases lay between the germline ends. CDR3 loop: CASSPAGMNTEAFF. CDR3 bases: TGTGCCAGCAGCCCGGCTGGGATGAACACTGAAGCTTTCTTT.

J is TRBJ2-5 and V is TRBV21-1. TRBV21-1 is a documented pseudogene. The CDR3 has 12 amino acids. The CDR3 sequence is CASSKGGETQYF. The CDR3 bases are TGTGCCAGCAGCAAAGGGGGAGAGACCCAGTACTTC.

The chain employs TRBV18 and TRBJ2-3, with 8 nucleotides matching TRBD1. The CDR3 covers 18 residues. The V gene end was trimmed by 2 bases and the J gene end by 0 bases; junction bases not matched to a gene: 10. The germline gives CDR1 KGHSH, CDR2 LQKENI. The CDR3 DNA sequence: TGTGCCAGCTCACCATCCCAGGGGGCGGGAACTAGCACAGATACGCAGTATTTT. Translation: CASSPSQGAGTSTDTQYF.

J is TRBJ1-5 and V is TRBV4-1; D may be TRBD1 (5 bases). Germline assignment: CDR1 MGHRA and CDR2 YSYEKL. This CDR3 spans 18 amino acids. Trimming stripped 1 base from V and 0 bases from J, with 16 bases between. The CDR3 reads CASSQVTNRIASNQPQHF. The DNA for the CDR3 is TGCGCCAGCAGCCAAGTCACGAACAGGATCGCTAGCAATCAGCCCCAGCATTTT.

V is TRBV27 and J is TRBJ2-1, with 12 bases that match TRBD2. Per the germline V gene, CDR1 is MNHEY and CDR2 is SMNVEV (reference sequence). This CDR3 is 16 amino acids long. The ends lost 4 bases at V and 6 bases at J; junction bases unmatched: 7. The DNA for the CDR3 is TGTGCCAGCAGTTCGCTGGGACTAGCGGGTGGCAATGAGCAGTTCTTC. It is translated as CASSSLGLAGGNEQFF.

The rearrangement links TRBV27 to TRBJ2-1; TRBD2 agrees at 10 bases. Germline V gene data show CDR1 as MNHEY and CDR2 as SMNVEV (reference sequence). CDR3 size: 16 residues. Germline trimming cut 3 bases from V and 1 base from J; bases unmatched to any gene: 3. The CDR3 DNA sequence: TGTGCCAGCAGTTTTGCTAGCGGGGGATCCTACAATGAGCAGTTCTTC. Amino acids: CASSFASGGSYNEQFF.

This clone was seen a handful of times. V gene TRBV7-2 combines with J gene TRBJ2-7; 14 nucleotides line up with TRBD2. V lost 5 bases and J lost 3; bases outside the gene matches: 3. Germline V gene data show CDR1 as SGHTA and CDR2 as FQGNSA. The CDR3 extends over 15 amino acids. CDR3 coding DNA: TGTGCCAGCAGCCTCGGGACTAGCGGGGGCTACGAGCAGTACTTC. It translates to CASSLGTSGGYEQYF.

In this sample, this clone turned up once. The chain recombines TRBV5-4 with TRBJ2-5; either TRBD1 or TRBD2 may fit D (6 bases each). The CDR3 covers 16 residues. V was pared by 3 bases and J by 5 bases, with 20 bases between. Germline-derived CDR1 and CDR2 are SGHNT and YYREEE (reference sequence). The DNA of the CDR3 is TGTGCCAGCAGCTCAGGGACACTAGCAACTCGGGAGACCCAGTACTTC. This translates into CASSSGTLATRETQYF.

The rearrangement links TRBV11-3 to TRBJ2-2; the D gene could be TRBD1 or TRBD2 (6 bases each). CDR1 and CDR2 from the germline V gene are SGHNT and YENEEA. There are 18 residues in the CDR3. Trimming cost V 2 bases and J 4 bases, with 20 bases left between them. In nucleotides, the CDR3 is TGTGCCAGCAGCTTATTTTTTCTAGTGGGGGGCTCCACCGGGGAGCTGTTTTTT. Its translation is CASSLFFLVGGSTGELFF.

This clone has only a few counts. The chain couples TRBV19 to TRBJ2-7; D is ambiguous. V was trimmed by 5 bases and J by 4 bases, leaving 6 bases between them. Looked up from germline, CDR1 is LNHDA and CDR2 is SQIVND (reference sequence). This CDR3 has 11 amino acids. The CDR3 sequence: CASSPGYEQYF. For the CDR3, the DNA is TGTGCCAGTAGTCCCGGGTACGAGCAGTACTTC.

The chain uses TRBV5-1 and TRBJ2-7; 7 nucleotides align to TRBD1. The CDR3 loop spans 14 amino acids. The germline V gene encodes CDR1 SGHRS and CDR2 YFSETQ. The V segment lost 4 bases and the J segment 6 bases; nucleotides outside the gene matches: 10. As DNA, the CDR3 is TGCGCCAGCAGCCCCGGGACAGCTACCGCCGAGCAGTACTTC. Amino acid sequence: CASSPGTATAEQYF.

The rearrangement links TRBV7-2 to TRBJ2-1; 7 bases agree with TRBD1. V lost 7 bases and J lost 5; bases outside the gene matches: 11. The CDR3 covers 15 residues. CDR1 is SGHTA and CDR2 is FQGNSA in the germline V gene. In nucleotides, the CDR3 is TGTGCCAGCAACCAACAGGGGCAGGGCAACAATGAGCAGTTCTTC. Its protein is CASNQQGQGNNEQFF.